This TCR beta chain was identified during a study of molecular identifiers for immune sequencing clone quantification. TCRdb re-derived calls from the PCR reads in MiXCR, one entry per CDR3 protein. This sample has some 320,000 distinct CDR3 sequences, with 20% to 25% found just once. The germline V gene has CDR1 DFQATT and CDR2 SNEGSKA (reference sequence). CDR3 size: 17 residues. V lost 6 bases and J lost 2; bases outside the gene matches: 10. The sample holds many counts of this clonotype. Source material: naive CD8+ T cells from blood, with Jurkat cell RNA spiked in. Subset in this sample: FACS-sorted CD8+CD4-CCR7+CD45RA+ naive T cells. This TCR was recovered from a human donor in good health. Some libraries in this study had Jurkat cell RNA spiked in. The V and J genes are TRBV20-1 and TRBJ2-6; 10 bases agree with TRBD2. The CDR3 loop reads CSAPRERGGAGANVLTF. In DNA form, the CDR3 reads TGCAGTGCCCCGAGGGAGCGGGGGGGCGCTGGGGCCAACGTCCTGACTTTC.